This TCR beta chain was identified during a study of T cell repertoires in cytomegalovirus infection. For the study at large: Both recently identified HLA-C-restricted and well-studied HLA-B-restricted CMV epitopes were used in the study. Both a matching HLA type and CMV infection were indicated by public TCR beta signatures. Study conclusions and caveats: The response measured ex vivo was dominated by TCR beta clonotypes (HLA-C-restricted and CMV-specific). Cumulated frequencies of public TCR beta families served to identify carriers of CMV plus the relevant HLA.

Regarding this clonotype: Its matching antigen is unknown.

Via MiXCR, TCRdb re-called the reads, giving one row per CDR3 protein. This sample has about 140,000 distinct CDR3 sequences, with about 31% found just once. V was clipped by 3 bases and J by 0 bases, with 24 bases between them. The CDR3 sequence is 20 residues long. Per the germline V gene, CDR1 is KGHSH and CDR2 is LQKENI. The source of this sequence is a human donor in good health (CMV status not recorded). Some clones in this sample may be carry-over from other donors' samples. This chain links TRBV18 with TRBJ2-1, with a possible D match to TRBD2 (5 bases). Material: CD8+ T cells from cultured PBMCs, obtained from culture after CMV antigen stimulation. The CDR3 loop reads CASSPLFRRHYSVSYNEQFF. In nucleotides, the CDR3 is TGTGCCAGCTCACCGCTCTTCCGTCGCCACTATAGCGTCTCCTACAATGAGCAGTTCTTC.